These 9 T cell receptor beta chains originate from one sample sequenced in a study of cytomegalovirus exposure and HLA in healthy donors. PCR involved 60 Vbeta and 13 Jbeta primers. Some clones are missing from TCRdb's copy, which holds only in-frame ones; the method was immunoSEQ multiplex PCR. The sample shows tens of thousands of clones, 67% of them seen only once. Sample: PBMCs. These receptors originate from a woman in her fifties or sixties in good health and CMV-seropositive.

This clone was observed a few times. Other DNA sequences in this sample translate to the same CDR3. This rearrangement joins TRBV6-5 to TRBJ1-6; 9 positions agree with TRBD1. With 6 bases clipped from V and 10 bases from J, the junction kept 7 bases outside the gene matches. CDR3 length: 14 residues. Germline V lookup: CDR1 MNHEY, CDR2 SVGAGI. The CDR3 sequence is CASSRGQGGSPLHF. CDR3 nucleotides: TGTGCCAGCAGCCGGGGACAGGGCGGATCACCCCTCCACTTT.

This clone has just a few counts. This chain joins TRBV6-5 and TRBJ1-4, with D uncertain. Per the germline V gene, CDR1 is MNHEY and CDR2 is SVGAGI. V lost 0 bases, J lost 8 bases, and 7 bases lay in between. The CDR3 is 13 amino acids. CDR3 coding DNA: TGTGCCAGCAGTTACTCCAGGAGGGAAAAACTGTTTTTT. Amino acid sequence: CASSYSRREKLFF.

This sequence joins TRBV4-1 and TRBJ2-7, with TRBD1 matching 9 bases. V gave up 0 bases and J gave up 4 bases; unmatched junction bases: 10. CDR1 and CDR2 from the germline V gene are MGHRA and YSYEKL. CDR3 size: 17 residues. The CDR3 loop is CASSQDPGQGVLYEQYF. As DNA, the CDR3 is TGCGCCAGCAGCCAAGATCCGGGACAGGGAGTATTATACGAGCAGTACTTC.

V usage is TRBV7-8 and J usage is TRBJ2-1; the match to TRBD2 covers 10 bases. The trim removed 5 bases at V and 9 bases at J, leaving 7 bases unmatched. From germline, CDR1 is SGHVS and CDR2 FQNEAQ. CDR3 length: 14 amino acids. CDR3 in DNA: TGTGCCAGCAGCGCAAGCGGGGGGGCAGGTGAGCAGTTCTTC. Residues: CASSASGGAGEQFF.

V is TRBV19 and J is TRBJ1-4; weak D call: TRBD1 (6 bases). Per germline, CDR1 LNHDA and CDR2 SQIVND (reference sequence). The CDR3 length is 14 residues. Trimming removed 5 bases at V and 7 bases at J, with 14 bases between. CDR3 amino acids: CASSPRTDGEKLFF. The CDR3 DNA is TGTGCCAGTAGTCCTCGGACAGATGGTGAAAAACTGTTTTTT.

V gene TRBV4-1 combines with J gene TRBJ1-2; 9 bases are a match to TRBD1. Looked up from germline, CDR1 is MGHRA and CDR2 is YSYEKL. The CDR3 runs 15 residues. V gave up 0 bases and J gave up 7 bases; unmatched junction bases: 6. The CDR3 is CASSQEQGAGGGYTF. The DNA of the CDR3 is TGCGCCAGCAGCCAAGAACAGGGGGCGGGCGGTGGCTACACCTTC.

This clone was counted a few times. This rearrangement joins TRBV5-8 to TRBJ2-7; a possible D gene is TRBD2 (6 bases). Germline V lookup: CDR1 SGHTS, CDR2 YDEGEE. The CDR3 runs 13 residues. Trimming took 4 bases from V and 2 from J, leaving 10 bases between them. CDR3 nucleotide sequence: TGTGCCAGCAGCGGGGGGATCCCCTACGAGCAGTACGTC. Translating gives CASSGGIPYEQYV.

This clone appeared a single time. V and J are TRBV27 and TRBJ1-4; TRBD1 is a possible D gene (5 bases). With 6 bases removed from V and 4 bases from J, the gap between germline ends came to 24 bases. CDR1 is MNHEY and CDR2 is SMNVEV in the germline V gene (reference sequence). There are 18 residues in the CDR3. The CDR3 region is CASSPSPRERGFNEKLFF. The CDR3, as DNA: TGTGCCAGCAGCCCATCGCCCAGGGAGCGGGGGTTTAATGAAAAACTGTTTTTT.

The J gene is TRBJ2-1, the V gene TRBV30; 14 bases line up with TRBD2. The V segment lost 3 bases and the J segment 9 bases; nucleotides outside the gene matches: 10. Germline values: CDR1 GTSNPN, CDR2 SVGIG (reference sequence). This CDR3 has 16 amino acids. Here the CDR3 reads CAWRTSGGGWHSEQFF. For the CDR3, the DNA is TGTGCCTGGAGGACTAGCGGGGGGGGATGGCATAGTGAGCAGTTCTTC.